This entry lists 30 T cell receptor beta chains sequenced from one sample in a study of regulatory T cells in long-lasting Graves disease. Time point noted: newly diagnosed GD, antithyroid drugs for less than 3 months. Isolated PBMC RNA provided the starting material for the TCR library. In building TCR beta libraries, iRepertoire HTBI primers were used together with Arm-PCR of CDR3 regions. From the multiplex PCR reads, TCRdb called clonotypes with MiXCR, one entry per CDR3 protein. Seen here are roughly 440,000 distinct CDR3 sequences, approximately 16% observed once, and the top ten hold approximately 22%. These data also featured in a second study, about T cells in Graves' hyperthyroidism and ophthalmopathy.

This specimen was peripheral blood mononuclear cells (PBMCs), taken at new diagnosis, from a patient treated with antithyroid drugs. The receptors here all came from a woman between 18 and 29 years old with Graves disease.

Many counts were recorded for this clonotype. CDR3 protein: CACLGSGGYSTQYF. The CDR3, as DNA: TGTGCCTGCCTTGGCTCAGGGGGTTACAGTACGCAGTATTTT. The chain carries TRBV30 and TRBJ2-3; TRBD1 matches 7 bases. The V segment lost 6 bases and the J segment 8 bases; nucleotides outside the gene matches: 14. The CDR3 spans 14 residues. Germline CDR1 reads GTSNPN; CDR2 reads SVGIG (reference sequence).

The chain carries TRBV9 and TRBJ2-6; 7 nucleotides agree with TRBD1. The CDR3 has 19 amino acids. Germline CDR1 is SGDLS and CDR2 is YYNGEE. The J segment lost 0 bases and the V segment lost 0 bases, leaving 9 bases of the junction unmatched. In nucleotides, the CDR3 is TGTGCCAGCAGCGTAGCCCAGCACAGGGGAAGCTCTGGGGCCAACGTCCTGACTTTC. Its translation: CASSVAQHRGSSGANVLTF.

The chain is built from TRBV19 and TRBJ1-2; D is perhaps TRBD1 (6 bases). The CDR3 extends over 13 amino acids. V lost 3 bases and J 6 bases, leaving 11 bases between the germline ends. Germline V gene lookup returns CDR1 LNHDA and CDR2 SQIVND (reference sequence). Here the CDR3 DNA reads TGTGCCAGTAGTATGTGGGGGGCTGATGGCTACACCTTC. Protein: CASSMWGADGYTF.

This clonotype was seen ten or more times. The chain couples TRBV27 to TRBJ1-5; a possible D gene is TRBD1 (6 bases). Germline loops: CDR1 MNHEY, CDR2 SMNVEV (reference sequence). There are 14 residues in the CDR3. V was pared by 3 bases and J by 7 bases, with 13 bases between. CDR3: CASSLAGAVQPQHF. The CDR3 nucleotides read TGTGCCAGCAGTTTGGCAGGGGCGGTCCAGCCCCAGCATTTT.

This clonotype was observed many times. V is TRBV4-1 and J is TRBJ2-1, with 10 bases that match TRBD2. Germline CDR1 MGHRA, CDR2 YSYEKL. The CDR3 sequence is 17 residues long. V was clipped by 1 base and J by 8 bases; unmatched bases: 11. The DNA of the CDR3 is TGCGCCAGCAGCCAAGGATTTGGGCCTAGCGGGAGCGATGAGCAGTTCTTC. Its translation is CASSQGFGPSGSDEQFF.

This clonotype was counted ten times or more. V usage is TRBV18 and J usage is TRBJ1-1; 9 bases align to TRBD1. V lost 6 bases to trimming and J lost 5 bases; unmatched junction nucleotides: 13. The length of the CDR3 is 16 residues. Germline V gene data show CDR1 as KGHSH and CDR2 as LQKENI. In DNA form, the CDR3 reads TGTGCCAGCTCCCCCGGACAGGGGAGGGTGGCGACTGAAGCTTTCTTT. Translating gives CASSPGQGRVATEAFF. The full variable domain, rest sourced from reference TRBV18 and TRBJ1-1, is NAGVMQNPRHLVRRRGQEARLRCSPMKGHSHVYWYRQLPEEGLKFMVYLQKENIIDESGMPKERFSAEFPKEGPSILRIQQVVRGDSAAYFCASSPGQGRVATEAFFGQGTRLTVV.

This clonotype was counted at least ten times. The chain employs TRBV10-3 and TRBJ2-3, with D tentatively TRBD2 (5 bases). Per the germline V gene, CDR1 is ENHRY and CDR2 is SYGVKD. V lost 4 bases to trimming and J lost 1 base, with 12 bases between them. CDR3 length equals 15 residues. The CDR3 sequence is CAISVAAGGTDTQYF. The CDR3 DNA is TGTGCCATCAGTGTGGCCGCGGGCGGCACAGATACGCAGTATTTT.

V and J are TRBV20-1 and TRBJ2-7, with 7 bases fitting TRBD2. CDR1 and CDR2 from the germline V gene are DFQATT and SNEGSKA (reference sequence). The CDR3 loop spans 13 amino acids. V was clipped by 5 bases and J by 2 bases; unmatched bases: 6. This chain's CDR3 is CSALTGTTYEQYF. In DNA, the CDR3 is TGCAGTGCTCTAACGGGGACTACCTACGAGCAGTACTTC.

This clonotype was seen more than once but under ten times. This likely stems from a read error, as it lies one base from a far larger clone. The chain employs TRBV7-8 and TRBJ2-4; TRBD2 aligns across 11 bases. Gene TRBJ2-1 matches the end of the DNA better, so the J call may be wrong. Germline V gene data show CDR1 as SGHVS and CDR2 as FQNEAQ. The CDR3 has 14 amino acids. This CDR3 is CTSSVTSGVPEQFF. CDR3 DNA sequence: TGTACCAGCAGCGTGACTAGCGGGGTGCCGGAGCAGTTCTTC.

This clonotype showed up many times. The CDR3 DNA sequence: TGTGCCACCACCTCCACACAGGTCAGTGAAGCTTTCTTT. Protein product: CATTSTQVSEAFF. V gene TRBV6-1 combines with J gene TRBJ1-1, with D perhaps matching TRBD1 (5 bases). The CDR3 length is 13 residues. Trimming took 10 bases from V and 7 from J, leaving 19 bases between them. Looked up from germline, CDR1 is MNHNS and CDR2 is SASEGT.

With respect to this clonotype: This may come from a read error, since a much larger clone is one base off. V and J are TRBV4-3 and TRBJ2-7; no definite D call. Germline V gives CDR1 LGHNA, CDR2 YSLEER. The ends were cut back, 1 base at V and 7 bases at J, with 14 bases in the middle. The CDR3 consists of 14 residues. The CDR3 loop reads CASSQAWGLDEQYF. CDR3 nucleotide sequence: TGCGCCAGCAGCCAAGCGTGGGGATTGGATGAGCAGTACTTC.

Regarding this clonotype: With a much larger clone just one base away, this may be a read error. The chain carries TRBV20-1 and TRBJ2-7; 8 bases agree with TRBD2. The CDR3 has 12 residues. J gave up 4 bases and V 5 bases, and 4 bases lay outside the gene matches. The germline CDR1 and CDR2 sequences are DFQATT and SNEGSKA (reference sequence). The CDR3 coding sequence is TGCAGTGCTCGTAGCGGGAATTACGAGCAGTACTTC. Protein product: CSARSGNYEQYF.

The V gene is TRBV5-5, the J gene TRBJ1-3; the D is unclear. The germline gives CDR1 SGHKS, CDR2 YYEKEE (reference sequence). Trimming pared 4 bases from V and 4 bases from J, leaving 12 bases between. The length of the CDR3 is 14 residues. This CDR3 is CASSVTPGGNTIYF. In DNA, the CDR3 is TGTGCCAGCAGCGTGACACCTGGGGGAAACACCATATATTTT.

This clonotype was detected ten times or more. The V gene is TRBV3-1, the J gene TRBJ1-3; D unresolved. Trimming pared 8 bases from V and 3 bases from J, leaving 8 bases between. The CDR3 consists of 12 residues. Germline values: CDR1 LGHDT, CDR2 YNNKEL (reference sequence). The CDR3: CASSLGGNTIYF. CDR3 coding DNA: TGTGCCAGCTCACTCGGTGGAAACACCATATATTTT.

The chain uses TRBV7-3 and TRBJ2-2; unclear D gene. From germline, CDR1 is SGHTA and CDR2 FQGTGA. This CDR3 contains 14 residues. V lost 5 bases, J lost 6 bases, and 13 bases lay in between. In nucleotides, the CDR3 is TGTGCCAGCAGCCCCAGGTCCGCGTCCGGGGAGCTGTTTTTT. It translates to CASSPRSASGELFF.

The chain joins TRBV12-3 or TRBV12-4 to TRBJ1-3; the D gene is possibly TRBD1 (6 bases). The V gene lost 6 bases and the J gene lost 1 base, with 13 bases spanning the gap. This CDR3 comprises 15 residues. CDR3 nucleotides: TGTGCCAGCAGAGCCCTCACAGGGTCTGGAAACACCATATATTTT. It encodes CASRALTGSGNTIYF.

This clonotype was seen a handful of times. This chain uses TRBV14 with TRBJ2-7; a possible D gene is TRBD1 (6 bases). The CDR3 is made up of 13 amino acids. Trimming removed 3 bases at V and 4 bases at J, with 10 bases between. Per germline, CDR1 SGHDN and CDR2 FVKESK. In DNA form, the CDR3 reads TGTGCCAGCAGCCAGGGTACAGGGTACGAGCAGTACTTC. This encodes CASSQGTGYEQYF.

This rearrangement joins TRBV28 to TRBJ2-6; D is uncertain. This CDR3 has 16 residues. Germline-derived CDR1 and CDR2 are MDHEN and SYDVKM. Trimming removed 1 base from V and 2 bases from J, with 9 bases in between. The CDR3: CASSLFRLAGANVLTF. The CDR3 nucleotides are TGTGCCAGCAGTTTATTCCGATTAGCTGGGGCCAACGTCCTGACTTTC.

The chain links TRBV2 to TRBJ2-3; TRBD2 aligns across 8 bases. V shed 4 bases and J 4 bases; nucleotides not matched to a gene: 7. The germline V gene has CDR1 SNHLY and CDR2 FYNNEI. CDR3 length: 15 residues. The CDR3 nucleotides read TGTGCCAGCAGTGGAGCGCCGGGAGGGTCAGATACGCAGTATTTT. It specifies CASSGAPGGSDTQYF.

This clonotype was seen ten or more times. This rearrangement joins TRBV20-1 to TRBJ1-5; possible D gene TRBD1, 5 bases. The V gene lost 4 bases and the J gene lost 3 bases, with 10 bases spanning the gap. Germline CDR1 reads DFQATT; CDR2 reads SNEGSKA (reference sequence). The CDR3 consists of 13 residues. For the CDR3, the DNA is TGCAGTGCTAAGGACGGGACCAATCAGCCCCAGCATTTT. It is translated as CSAKDGTNQPQHF.

This clonotype occurred many times. This chain links TRBV6-5 with TRBJ2-7, with 10 bases lining up with TRBD2. Germline values: CDR1 MNHEY, CDR2 SVGAGI. V was clipped by 5 bases and J by 4 bases; unmatched bases: 8. The CDR3 runs to 15 residues. The CDR3 DNA reads TGTGCCAGCAGTCATTCGACTAGCGGGCTATACGAGCAGTACTTC. This translates into CASSHSTSGLYEQYF.

The table lists this clonotype with many counts. The rearrangement joins TRBV28 to TRBJ2-7, with 12 bases lining up with TRBD2. CDR3 size: 15 residues. Germline trimming cut 6 bases from V and 3 bases from J; bases unmatched to any gene: 6. Germline CDR1 MDHEN, CDR2 SYDVKM. The CDR3 coding sequence is TGTGCCAGCAGCTCGGGACTAGCGGGTTTCTACGAGCAGTACTTC. Its translation: CASSSGLAGFYEQYF.

The rearrangement uses TRBV28 and TRBJ2-3; TRBD2 matches 7 bases. Germline-derived CDR1 and CDR2 are MDHEN and SYDVKM. V gave up 5 bases and J gave up 0 bases; unmatched junction bases: 17. The CDR3 is 19 residues long. The CDR3 is CASSPDPRPSGASTDTQYF. The CDR3 DNA sequence: TGTGCCAGCAGTCCGGACCCCAGGCCTAGCGGAGCTAGCACAGATACGCAGTATTTT.

There are many counts of this clonotype. The rearrangement joins TRBV20-1 to TRBJ2-1; D not resolved. The CDR3 covers 13 residues. CDR1 is DFQATT, CDR2 SNEGSKA, per germline (reference sequence). V was trimmed by 2 bases and J by 3 bases, leaving 8 bases between them. The CDR3 region has the DNA TGCAGTGCTAGACCGGTTAGCTACAATGAGCAGTTCTTC. The encoded protein is CSARPVSYNEQFF.

With regard to this clonotype: This may come from a read error, since a much larger clone is one base off. This sequence joins TRBV29-1 and TRBJ2-5, with D perhaps matching TRBD1 or TRBD2 (6 bases each). This CDR3 has 14 residues. Germline V gene sequence: CDR1 SQVTM, CDR2 ANQGSEA. Between the trimmed V and J ends, which lost 7 bases and 5 bases, there was a span of 20 bases. The CDR3 DNA follows: TGCAGCGCTGAGCTGAGGGGGGAAGTTGAGACCCAGTACTTC. As protein: CSAELRGEVETQYF. Variable domain in full (rest from reference TRBV29-1 and TRBJ2-5): SAVISQKPSRDICQRGTSLTIQCQVDSQVTMMFWYRQQPGQSLTLIATANQGSEATYESGFVIDKFPISRPNLTFSTLTVSNMSPEDSSIYLCSAELRGEVETQYFGPGTRLLVL.

This clonotype appeared many times. V and J are TRBV30 and TRBJ1-2; 8 bases align to TRBD1. The CDR3 loop spans 15 amino acids. Germline-derived CDR1 and CDR2 are GTSNPN and SVGIG (reference sequence). V trimming: 2 bases; J trimming: 8 bases; junction bases outside the gene matches: 13. The DNA of the CDR3 is TGTGCCTGGAGTTACAACTCAGGGGGCTCAACAGGCTACACCTTC. Translation gives CAWSYNSGGSTGYTF.

This clonotype was counted ten times or more. The V call is TRBV27, the J call TRBJ1-6, with 9 positions matching TRBD1. Germline lookup yields CDR1 MNHEY and CDR2 SMNVEV (reference sequence). This CDR3 is built from 15 residues. The V and J ends lost 1 base and 10 bases, in that order; junction bases with no gene match: 5. CDR3 residues: CASSLLTGGRSPLHF. CDR3 DNA sequence: TGTGCCAGCAGTTTATTAACAGGGGGCCGGTCACCCCTCCACTTT.

With respect to this clonotype: At one boundary the junction diverges from the germline segment, which might be a read error. The CDR3, as DNA: TGCGCCAGCAGCCAAGATCAGGAACGGGGGCAGTACTTC. This sequence encodes CASSQDQERGQYF. The chain uses TRBV11-2 and TRBJ2-7; maybe TRBD2 (5 bases). The CDR3 has 13 amino acids. Per the germline V gene, CDR1 is SGHAT and CDR2 is FQNNGV.

This clonotype has just a few counts. The chain recombines TRBV29-1 with TRBJ2-1, with D unclear. The V gene's germline CDR1 is SQVTM and CDR2 ANQGSEA. The CDR3 loop spans 12 amino acids. The germline V and J ends were trimmed by 5 bases and 0 bases, with 5 bases remaining between them. The CDR3 loop reads CSVWNSYNEQFF. CDR3 nucleotide sequence: TGCAGCGTTTGGAACTCCTACAATGAGCAGTTCTTC.

This clonotype has just a few counts. The V gene is TRBV7-9, the J gene TRBJ2-2; D unresolved. Germline CDR1 is SEHNR and CDR2 is FQNEAQ (reference sequence). The CDR3 consists of 14 residues. Trimming shortened V by 4 bases and J by 8 bases, and 14 bases separated the two germline ends. CDR3 coding DNA: TGTGCCAGCAGCTCACCCTTGGAGATAGGGGAGCTGTTTTTT. This translates into CASSSPLEIGELFF.